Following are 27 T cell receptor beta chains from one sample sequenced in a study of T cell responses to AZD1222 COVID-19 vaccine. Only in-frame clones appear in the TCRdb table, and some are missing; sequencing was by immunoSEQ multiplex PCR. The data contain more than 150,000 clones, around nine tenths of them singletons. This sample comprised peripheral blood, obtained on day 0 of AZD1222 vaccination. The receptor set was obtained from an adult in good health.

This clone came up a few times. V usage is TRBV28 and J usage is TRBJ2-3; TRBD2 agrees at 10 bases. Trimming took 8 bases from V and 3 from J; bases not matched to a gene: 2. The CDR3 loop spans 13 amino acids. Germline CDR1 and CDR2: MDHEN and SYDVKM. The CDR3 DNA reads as TGTGCCAGCCTAGCGGGAGAGACAGATACGCAGTATTTT. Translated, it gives CASLAGETDTQYF.

CDR3 DNA sequence: TGTGCCAGCAGCTTAACTAGCGGAAGCACAGATACGCAGTATTTT. Its translation: CASSLTSGSTDTQYF. The genes are TRBV7-3 and TRBJ2-3; D is possibly TRBD2 (6 bases). Germline lookup yields CDR1 SGHTA and CDR2 FQGTGA. The CDR3 is 15 residues long. V was trimmed by 0 bases and J by 0 bases, leaving 7 bases between them.

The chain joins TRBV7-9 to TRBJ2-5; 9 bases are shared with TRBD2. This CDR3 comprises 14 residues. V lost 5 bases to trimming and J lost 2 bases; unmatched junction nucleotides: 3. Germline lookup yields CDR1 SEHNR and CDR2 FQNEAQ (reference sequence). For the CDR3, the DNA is TGTGCCAGCAGCAATAGCGGGGGTCAAGAGACCCAGTACTTC. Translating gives CASSNSGGQETQYF.

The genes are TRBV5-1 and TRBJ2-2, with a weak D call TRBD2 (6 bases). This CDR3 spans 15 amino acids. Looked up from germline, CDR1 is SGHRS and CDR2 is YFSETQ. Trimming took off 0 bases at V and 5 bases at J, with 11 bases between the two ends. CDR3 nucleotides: TGCGCCAGCAGCTTGGGTGGAGGAGGGACCGGGGAGCTGTTTTTT. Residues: CASSLGGGGTGELFF.

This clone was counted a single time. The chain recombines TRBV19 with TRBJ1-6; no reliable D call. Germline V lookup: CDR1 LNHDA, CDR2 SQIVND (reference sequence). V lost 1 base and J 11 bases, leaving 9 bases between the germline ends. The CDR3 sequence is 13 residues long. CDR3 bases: TGTGCCAGTAGTATAGGGCGGCAGACACCCCTCCACTTT. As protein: CASSIGRQTPLHF. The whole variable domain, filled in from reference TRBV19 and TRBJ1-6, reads DGGITQSPKYLFRKEGQNVTLSCEQNLNHDAMYWYRQDPGQGLRLIYYSQIVNDFQKGDIAEGYSVSREKKESFPLTVTSAQKNPTAFYLCASSIGRQTPLHFGNGTRLTVT.

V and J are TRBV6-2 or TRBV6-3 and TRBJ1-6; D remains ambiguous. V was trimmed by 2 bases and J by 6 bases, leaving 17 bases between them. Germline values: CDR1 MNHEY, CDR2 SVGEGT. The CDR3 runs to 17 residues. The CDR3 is CASSYGGSLNGNSPLHF. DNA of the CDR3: TGTGCCAGCAGTTACGGCGGCAGTCTGAACGGTAATTCACCCCTCCACTTT.

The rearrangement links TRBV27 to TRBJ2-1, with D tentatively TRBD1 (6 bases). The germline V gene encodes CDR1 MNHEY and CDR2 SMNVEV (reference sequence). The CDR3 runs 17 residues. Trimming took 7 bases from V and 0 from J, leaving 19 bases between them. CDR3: CASKRTAYTVSYNEQFF. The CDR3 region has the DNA TGTGCCAGCAAAAGGACAGCTTATACCGTCTCCTACAATGAGCAGTTCTTC.

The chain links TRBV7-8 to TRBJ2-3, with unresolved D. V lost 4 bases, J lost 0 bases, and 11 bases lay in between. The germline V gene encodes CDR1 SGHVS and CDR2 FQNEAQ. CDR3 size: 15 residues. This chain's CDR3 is CASSSRQVSTDTQYF. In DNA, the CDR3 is TGTGCCAGCAGCTCCAGACAAGTTAGCACAGATACGCAGTATTTT.

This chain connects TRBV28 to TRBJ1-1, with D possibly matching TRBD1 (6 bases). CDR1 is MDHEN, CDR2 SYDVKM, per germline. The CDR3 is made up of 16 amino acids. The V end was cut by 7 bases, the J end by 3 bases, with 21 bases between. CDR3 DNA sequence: TGTGCCAGCACCATAAGGGGGAGTTGGGGGGACACTGAAGCTTTCTTT. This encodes CASTIRGSWGDTEAFF.

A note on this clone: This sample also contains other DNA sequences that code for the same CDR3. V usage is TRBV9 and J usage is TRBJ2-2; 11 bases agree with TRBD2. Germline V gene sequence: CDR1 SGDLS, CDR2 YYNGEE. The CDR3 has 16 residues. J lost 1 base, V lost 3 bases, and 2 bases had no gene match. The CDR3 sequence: CASSALAGGNTGELFF. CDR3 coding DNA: TGTGCCAGCAGCGCCCTAGCGGGAGGGAACACCGGGGAGCTGTTTTTT.

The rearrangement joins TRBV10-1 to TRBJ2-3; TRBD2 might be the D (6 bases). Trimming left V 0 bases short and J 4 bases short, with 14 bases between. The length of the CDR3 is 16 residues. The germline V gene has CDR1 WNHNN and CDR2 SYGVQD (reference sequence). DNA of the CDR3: TGCGCCAGCAGTGAGTCACCGGCGGGGTTTGCAGATACGCAGTATTTT. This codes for CASSESPAGFADTQYF.

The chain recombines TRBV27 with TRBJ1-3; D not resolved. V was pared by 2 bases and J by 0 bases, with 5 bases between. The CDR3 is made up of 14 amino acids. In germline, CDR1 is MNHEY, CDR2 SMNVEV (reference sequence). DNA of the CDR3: TGTGCCAGCAGTTTAGGTTTCTCTGGAAACACCATATATTTT. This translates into CASSLGFSGNTIYF.

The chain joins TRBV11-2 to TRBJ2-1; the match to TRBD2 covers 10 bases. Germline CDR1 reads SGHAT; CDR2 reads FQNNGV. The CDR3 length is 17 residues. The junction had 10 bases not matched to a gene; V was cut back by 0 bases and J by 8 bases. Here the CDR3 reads CASSLDQSSGRSDEQFF. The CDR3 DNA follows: TGTGCCAGCAGCTTAGATCAATCTAGCGGGAGAAGCGATGAGCAGTTCTTC.

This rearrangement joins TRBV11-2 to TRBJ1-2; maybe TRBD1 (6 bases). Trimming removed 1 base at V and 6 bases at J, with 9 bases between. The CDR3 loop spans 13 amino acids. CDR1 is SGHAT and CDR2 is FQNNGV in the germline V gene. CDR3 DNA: TGTGCCAGCAGCTTAGGCAGGGGAAATGGCTACACCTTC. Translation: CASSLGRGNGYTF.

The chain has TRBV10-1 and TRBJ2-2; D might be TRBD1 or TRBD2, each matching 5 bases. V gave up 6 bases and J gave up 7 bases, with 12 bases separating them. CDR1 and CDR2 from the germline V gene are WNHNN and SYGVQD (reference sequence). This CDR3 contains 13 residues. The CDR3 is CASSREGRGELFF. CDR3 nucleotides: TGCGCCAGCAGCCGAGAGGGGCGCGGGGAGCTGTTTTTT.

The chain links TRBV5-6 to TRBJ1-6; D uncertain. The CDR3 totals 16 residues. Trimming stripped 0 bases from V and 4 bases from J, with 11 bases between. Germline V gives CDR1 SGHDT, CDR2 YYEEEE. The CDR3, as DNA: TGTGCCAGCAGCTTGGATTCGGCAGTTTATAATTCACCCCTCCACTTT. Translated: CASSLDSAVYNSPLHF.

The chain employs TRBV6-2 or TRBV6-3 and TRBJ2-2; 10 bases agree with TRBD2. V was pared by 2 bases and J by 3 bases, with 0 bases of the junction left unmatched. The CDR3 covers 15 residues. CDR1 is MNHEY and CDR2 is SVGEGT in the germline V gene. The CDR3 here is CASSYGTSDTGELFF. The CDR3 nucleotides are TGTGCCAGCAGTTACGGGACTAGCGACACCGGGGAGCTGTTTTTT.

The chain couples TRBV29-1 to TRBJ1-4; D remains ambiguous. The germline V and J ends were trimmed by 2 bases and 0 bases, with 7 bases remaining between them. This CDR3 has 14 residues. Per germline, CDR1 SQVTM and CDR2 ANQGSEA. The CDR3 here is CSVELQSTNEKLFF. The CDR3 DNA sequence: TGCAGCGTTGAATTACAGTCAACTAATGAAAAACTGTTTTTT.

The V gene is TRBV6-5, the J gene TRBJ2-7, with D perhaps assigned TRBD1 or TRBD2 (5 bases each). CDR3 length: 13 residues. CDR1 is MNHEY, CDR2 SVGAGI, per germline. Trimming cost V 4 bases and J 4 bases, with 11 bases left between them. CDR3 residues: CASSWDGPYEQYF. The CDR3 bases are TGTGCCAGCAGTTGGGACGGGCCGTACGAGCAGTACTTC.

The CDR3 spells CASTDGGMRHYTF. In nucleotides, the CDR3 is TGTGCCAGCACCGACGGGGGAATGAGACACTACACCTTC. V gene TRBV6-5 combines with J gene TRBJ1-2, with a weak D call TRBD1 (5 bases). From germline, CDR1 is MNHEY and CDR2 SVGAGI. The V gene lost 7 bases and the J gene lost 10 bases, with 19 bases spanning the gap. This CDR3 region has 13 residues.

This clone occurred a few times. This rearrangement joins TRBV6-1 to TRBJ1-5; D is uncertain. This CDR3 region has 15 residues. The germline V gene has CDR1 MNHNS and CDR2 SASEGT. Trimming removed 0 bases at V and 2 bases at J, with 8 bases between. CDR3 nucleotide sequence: TGTGCCAGCAGTGAAGCTTGGTTTGGCAATCAGCCCCAGCATTTT. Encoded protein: CASSEAWFGNQPQHF.

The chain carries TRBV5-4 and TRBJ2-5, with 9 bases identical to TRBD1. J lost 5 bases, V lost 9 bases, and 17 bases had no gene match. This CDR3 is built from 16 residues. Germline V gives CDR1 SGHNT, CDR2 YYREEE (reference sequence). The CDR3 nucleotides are TGTGCCACTAAACCGGGACAGGGTATTTCTAGCGAGACCCAGTACTTC. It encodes CATKPGQGISSETQYF.

CDR3 loop: CASSPRDRGRGTQYF. The CDR3 nucleotides read TGTGCCAGCAGCCCCCGGGACAGGGGGCGGGGTACGCAGTATTTT. The chain joins TRBV4-2 to TRBJ2-3; 12 bases match TRBD1. V was clipped by 4 bases and J by 8 bases; unmatched bases: 7. Germline V gene data show CDR1 as LGHNA and CDR2 as YNFKEQ. This CDR3 region has 15 residues.

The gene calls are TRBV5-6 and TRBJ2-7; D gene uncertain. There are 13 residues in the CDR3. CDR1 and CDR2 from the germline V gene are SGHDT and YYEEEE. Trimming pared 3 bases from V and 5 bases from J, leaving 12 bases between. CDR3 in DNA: TGTGCCAGCAGCTCAGAACAGAGGAACGAGCAGTACTTC. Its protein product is CASSSEQRNEQYF.

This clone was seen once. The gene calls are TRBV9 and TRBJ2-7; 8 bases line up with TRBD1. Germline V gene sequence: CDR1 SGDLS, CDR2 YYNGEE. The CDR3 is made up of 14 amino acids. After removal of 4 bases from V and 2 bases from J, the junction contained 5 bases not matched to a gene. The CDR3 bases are TGTGCCAGCAGCAACGGGACAGGCACCTACGAGCAGTACTTC. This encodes CASSNGTGTYEQYF.

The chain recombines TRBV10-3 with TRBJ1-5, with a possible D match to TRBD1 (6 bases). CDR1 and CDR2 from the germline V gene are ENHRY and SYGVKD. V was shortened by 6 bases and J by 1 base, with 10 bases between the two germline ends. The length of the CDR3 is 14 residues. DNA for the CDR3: TGTGCCATCAGGGCCGGACAGAGCAATCAGCCCCAGCATTTT. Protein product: CAIRAGQSNQPQHF.

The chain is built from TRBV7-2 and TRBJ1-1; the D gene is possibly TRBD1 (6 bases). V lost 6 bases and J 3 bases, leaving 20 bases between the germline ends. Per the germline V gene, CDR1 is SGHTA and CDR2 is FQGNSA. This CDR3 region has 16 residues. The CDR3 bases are TGTGCCAGCAGTTTTACGACGGGGGGCCGGGACACTGAAGCTTTCTTT. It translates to CASSFTTGGRDTEAFF. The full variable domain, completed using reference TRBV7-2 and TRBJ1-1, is GAGVSQSPSNKVTEKGKDVELRCDPISGHTALYWYRQSLGQGLEFLIYFQGNSAPDKSGLPSDRFSAERTGGSVSTLTIQRTQQEDSAVYLCASSFTTGGRDTEAFFGQGTRLTVV.